This passage covers 14 T cell receptor beta chains from one sample sequenced in a study of response to subunit inactivated influenza vaccine. Using its own MiXCR run on the RT-PCR reads, TCRdb lists one record per CDR3 protein. In the table there are roughly 710,000 distinct CDR3 sequences, approximately 14% of which are singletons. The sequences come from PBMCs from blood, collected 14 to 15 days before vaccination. Receptor source: a man aged 50 or older who received an inactivated influenza vaccine.

The rearrangement uses TRBV6-5 and TRBJ1-1; D gene unclear. The CDR3 sequence is 13 residues long. Trimming took 0 bases from V and 11 from J, leaving 13 bases between them. Germline CDR1 is MNHEY and CDR2 is SVGAGI. CDR3 residues: CASSYSREARAFF. Here the CDR3 DNA reads TGTGCCAGCAGTTACTCGCGTGAGGCCCGGGCTTTCTTT.

At least ten counts were recorded for this clonotype. The J gene is TRBJ1-1, the V gene TRBV5-1; a weak D match, TRBD1 (6 bases). The CDR3 has 15 amino acids. V shed 1 base and J shed 0 bases, with 10 bases lying between them. Germline loops: CDR1 SGHRS, CDR2 YFSETQ. CDR3 amino acids: CASSLTGSLNTEAFF. The CDR3, as DNA: TGCGCCAGCAGCTTGACAGGGTCACTGAACACTGAAGCTTTCTTT.

This clonotype came up a few times. The chain uses TRBV3-1 and TRBJ2-5; 9 nucleotides match TRBD1. CDR1 is LGHDT and CDR2 is YNNKEL in the germline V gene (reference sequence). The CDR3 sequence is 15 residues long. V lost 1 base to trimming and J lost 4 bases; unmatched junction nucleotides: 4. DNA of the CDR3: TGTGCCAGCAGCCAAGGACAGGGGGTTGTAGAGACCCAGTACTTC. It is translated as CASSQGQGVVETQYF.

CDR3 coding DNA: TGCGCCAGCAGCCAAGAGTCTAGCGGAACCTACGAGCAGTACTTC. Its translation is CASSQESSGTYEQYF. The chain carries TRBV4-3 and TRBJ2-7; 7 bases map to TRBD2. There are 15 residues in the CDR3. Germline-derived CDR1 and CDR2 are LGHNA and YSLEER. Trimming cost V 0 bases and J 2 bases; bases outside gene matches: 4.

This clonotype was seen more than once but under ten times. This sequence joins TRBV7-9 and TRBJ2-1; 12 nucleotides line up with TRBD1. The CDR3 runs to 15 residues. Trimming at V came to 0 bases and at J to 8 bases, leaving 2 bases not matched to a gene. Germline V lookup: CDR1 SEHNR, CDR2 FQNEAQ (reference sequence). Here the CDR3 DNA reads TGTGCCAGCAGCTTAGCGGGGACAGGGGGCTATGAGCAGTTCTTC. Protein sequence: CASSLAGTGGYEQFF.

The chain joins TRBV12-3 or TRBV12-4 to TRBJ2-7, with a tentative D call TRBD1 (6 bases). V lost 3 bases and J 6 bases, leaving 15 bases between the germline ends. The CDR3 contains 14 residues. The CDR3 DNA follows: TGTGCCAGCAGTTTTCAAGTGGGGGCGGGCGAGCAGTACTTC. This gives the protein CASSFQVGAGEQYF.

This chain connects TRBV2 to TRBJ2-5, with 9 bases that match TRBD1. This CDR3 is built from 14 residues. CDR1 is SNHLY, CDR2 FYNNEI, per germline. With 6 bases clipped from V and 3 bases from J, the junction kept 5 bases outside the gene matches. CDR3 DNA sequence: TGTGCCAGCAGGGGGGGACAGGGAAAAGAGACCCAGTACTTC. Its protein product is CASRGGQGKETQYF.

This clonotype came up a few times. The chain joins TRBV20-1 to TRBJ2-3, with 8 bases identical to TRBD2. The CDR3 consists of 15 residues. V lost 6 bases to trimming and J lost 0 bases; unmatched junction nucleotides: 8. Germline CDR1 is DFQATT and CDR2 is SNEGSKA (reference sequence). This CDR3 is CSARTSGHSTDTQYF. CDR3 nucleotides: TGCAGTGCCAGAACTAGCGGTCATAGCACAGATACGCAGTATTTT.

This clonotype was counted between two and nine times. This sequence joins TRBV2 and TRBJ2-7; 9 bases map to TRBD2. The CDR3 sequence is 16 residues long. The V gene end was trimmed by 4 bases and the J gene end by 3 bases; junction bases not matched to a gene: 10. CDR1 and CDR2 (germline): SNHLY, FYNNEI. CDR3 sequence: CASSGGRLAGSYEQYF. The CDR3 coding sequence is TGTGCCAGCAGTGGAGGCAGGCTAGCGGGGAGCTACGAGCAGTACTTC.

The J gene is TRBJ2-7, the V gene TRBV28; 11 nucleotides line up with TRBD2. The CDR3 is 16 residues long. Losses at the gene ends were 5 bases for V and 2 bases for J; bases not matched to a gene: 8. Per the germline V gene, CDR1 is MDHEN and CDR2 is SYDVKM. The CDR3 DNA is TGTGCCAGCAGTCCTACTAGCGGGGGCCGTACCTACGAGCAGTACTTC. Protein sequence: CASSPTSGGRTYEQYF.

This clonotype was seen more than once but under ten times. This chain joins TRBV14 and TRBJ1-3; D is ambiguous. Germline V gene sequence: CDR1 SGHDN, CDR2 FVKESK. The CDR3 is made up of 13 amino acids. The V and J ends lost 5 bases and 8 bases respectively, with 13 bases between them. The CDR3 bases are TGTGCCAGCAGCAACCGAGGGATCGACACCATATATTTT. Amino acids: CASSNRGIDTIYF.

The chain is built from TRBV20-1 and TRBJ2-1; 8 nucleotides match TRBD1. Looked up from germline, CDR1 is DFQATT and CDR2 is SNEGSKA (reference sequence). The CDR3 is made up of 11 amino acids. The V gene end was trimmed by 6 bases and the J gene end by 11 bases; junction bases not matched to a gene: 6. The DNA for the CDR3 is TGCAGTGCCCCAGGGGGCGGTAAGCAGTTCTTC. It is translated as CSAPGGGKQFF.

This clonotype was detected a few times. The V call is TRBV5-1, the J call TRBJ2-1; D is ambiguous. CDR3 length: 12 residues. The V end lost 2 bases, the J end lost 7 bases, and 7 bases lay between the germline ends. Germline V gives CDR1 SGHRS, CDR2 YFSETQ. The CDR3 loop reads CASSFLENEQFF. In DNA form, the CDR3 reads TGCGCCAGCAGCTTCTTGGAGAATGAGCAGTTCTTC.

J is TRBJ2-1 and V is TRBV18, with D tentatively TRBD1 or TRBD2 (5 bases each). Trimming cost V 5 bases and J 6 bases, with 14 bases left between them. The V gene's germline CDR1 is KGHSH and CDR2 LQKENI. The CDR3 contains 14 residues. The CDR3 bases are TGTGCCAGCTCATTCATCGGTGGGGGCAATGAGCAGTTCTTC. Encoded protein: CASSFIGGGNEQFF.